A single sample is the source of the 21 T cell receptor beta chains below, sequenced in a study of blood T cell repertoires in COVID-19. Libraries were prepared by immunoSEQ multiplex PCR; TCRdb keeps only in-frame clonotypes and omits some of them. The sample gives approximately 84,000 clones, about 73% of which show up once; more than 5% is in the top ten. Sequencing was carried out using peripheral blood. Source of these receptors: a man aged 50-60 years with active or convalescent COVID-19.

Written as DNA, the CDR3 is TGCAGCGACAGAAGACAGGGGGACGGCACAGATACGCAGTATTTT. As protein: CSDRRQGDGTDTQYF. The V gene is TRBV29-1, the J gene TRBJ2-3; 9 bases agree with TRBD1. The V segment lost 7 bases and the J segment 1 base; nucleotides outside the gene matches: 9. This CDR3 contains 15 residues. Germline CDR1 and CDR2: SQVTM and ANQGSEA.

The J gene is TRBJ2-3, the V gene TRBV14; TRBD1 agrees at 7 bases. CDR3 length: 14 residues. Germline loops: CDR1 SGHDN, CDR2 FVKESK. V dropped 5 bases and J dropped 2; count of bases not matched to a gene: 4. CDR3: CASSGTAHTDTQYF. DNA of the CDR3: TGTGCCAGCAGCGGGACAGCCCACACAGATACGCAGTATTTT.

V usage is TRBV6-5 and J usage is TRBJ1-5; 7 bases match TRBD1. V lost 9 bases, J lost 2 bases, and 4 bases stayed unmatched. This CDR3 has 13 amino acids. Germline V gene sequence: CDR1 MNHEY, CDR2 SVGAGI. Here the CDR3 reads CASAGTGNQPQHF. CDR3 in DNA: TGTGCCAGTGCTGGGACAGGCAATCAGCCCCAGCATTTT.

This clone came up a few times. The chain uses TRBV2 and TRBJ1-6, with 8 bases identical to TRBD1. The V and J ends lost 5 bases and 3 bases, in that order; junction bases with no gene match: 9. Per germline, CDR1 SNHLY and CDR2 FYNNEI. The CDR3 runs to 17 residues. The CDR3: CASSFARGQGYNSPLHF. In DNA form, the CDR3 reads TGTGCCAGCAGTTTCGCCAGGGGGCAAGGCTATAATTCACCCCTCCACTTT.

The chain has TRBV11-3 and TRBJ1-1, with D maybe TRBD1 (6 bases). The V gene lost 4 bases and the J gene lost 4 bases, with 16 bases spanning the gap. The V gene's germline CDR1 is SGHNT and CDR2 YENEEA. The CDR3 extends over 15 amino acids. Here the CDR3 DNA reads TGTGCCAGCAGCTCGGACAGTGCCTCGAGCACTGAAGCTTTCTTT. This codes for CASSSDSASSTEAFF.

In DNA, the CDR3 is TGCGCCAGCAGCCGTAGGGAGGGATTGACGTACAATGAGCAGTTCTTC. Amino acid sequence: CASSRREGLTYNEQFF. The V call is TRBV5-1, the J call TRBJ2-1; 7 nucleotides match TRBD2. The CDR3 is made up of 16 amino acids. V was clipped by 4 bases and J by 4 bases; unmatched bases: 11. The germline gives CDR1 SGHRS, CDR2 YFSETQ.

The CDR3 loop is CASSLSLGGNYGYTF. The DNA for the CDR3 is TGTGCCAGCAGCCTAAGCCTAGGAGGGAACTATGGCTACACCTTC. The V gene is TRBV7-6, the J gene TRBJ1-2; D gene ambiguous. V was cut by 5 bases and J by 2 bases, with 15 bases left in between. CDR3 size: 15 residues. CDR1 is SGHVS and CDR2 is FNYEAQ in the germline V gene. Full variable domain (remainder filled in from reference TRBV7-6 and TRBJ1-2): GAGVSQSPRYKVTKRGQDVALRCDPISGHVSLYWYRQALGQGPEFLTYFNYEAQQDKSGLPNDRFSAERPEGSISTLTIQRTEQRDSAMYRCASSLSLGGNYGYTFGSGTRLTVV.

This clone was seen a handful of times. This sequence joins TRBV27 and TRBJ2-7, with D tentatively TRBD1 (7 bases). The CDR3 is 14 amino acids. Germline assignment: CDR1 MNHEY and CDR2 SMNVEV (reference sequence). With 0 bases removed from V and 5 bases from J, the gap between germline ends came to 11 bases. The CDR3 protein is CASSLSGGGNEQYF. For the CDR3, the DNA is TGTGCCAGCAGTTTATCAGGGGGCGGGAACGAGCAGTACTTC.

V gene TRBV5-1 combines with J gene TRBJ2-7; weak D call: TRBD1 (6 bases). The CDR3 loop spans 12 amino acids. Germline-derived CDR1 and CDR2 are SGHRS and YFSETQ. The V and J ends lost 1 base and 6 bases respectively, with 8 bases between them. The CDR3 here is CASSLKGGEQYF. CDR3 nucleotides: TGCGCCAGCAGCTTGAAAGGGGGCGAGCAGTACTTC.

The chain uses TRBV6-5 and TRBJ2-5; TRBD1 agrees at 7 bases. Germline assignment: CDR1 MNHEY and CDR2 SVGAGI. This CDR3 is 15 amino acids long. V shed 4 bases and J 1 base; nucleotides not matched to a gene: 6. In DNA form, the CDR3 reads TGTGCCAGCAGTTCAACCGGGACAGCCCAAGAGACCCAGTACTTC. Protein sequence: CASSSTGTAQETQYF.

The J gene is TRBJ2-3, the V gene TRBV4-1; 9 positions agree with TRBD2. The CDR3 contains 17 residues. Trimming took 0 bases from V and 9 from J; bases not matched to a gene: 13. Per the germline V gene, CDR1 is MGHRA and CDR2 is YSYEKL. Here the CDR3 DNA reads TGCGCCAGCAGCCAAGACGACGCTAGCGGGACCCAACGGACGCAGTATTTT. It yields the protein CASSQDDASGTQRTQYF.

This clone was counted only a few times. Written as DNA, the CDR3 is TGCAGTGCTAGTGGTCGGGACAGGGCCGCAGATACGCAGTATTTT. This translates into CSASGRDRAADTQYF. The chain couples TRBV20-1 to TRBJ2-3, with 9 bases aligning to TRBD1. Germline CDR1 is DFQATT and CDR2 is SNEGSKA (reference sequence). V lost 3 bases, J lost 4 bases, and 8 bases stayed unmatched. The CDR3 has 15 amino acids.

V is TRBV24-1 and J is TRBJ1-2, with no clear D. V lost 4 bases, J lost 4 bases, and 6 bases lay in between. The germline V gene has CDR1 KGHDR and CDR2 SFDVKD. This CDR3 spans 12 amino acids. Written as DNA, the CDR3 is TGTGCCACCAGTGACCCATCCTATGGCTACACCTTC. Encoded protein: CATSDPSYGYTF.

This clone appeared once. The V call is TRBV19, the J call TRBJ2-2, with TRBD2 identical over 10 bases. CDR1 and CDR2 from the germline V gene are LNHDA and SQIVND (reference sequence). Trimming took 5 bases from V and 4 from J; bases not matched to a gene: 4. This CDR3 is 15 amino acids long. CDR3 in amino acids: CASSRAGGLTGELFF. CDR3 coding DNA: TGTGCCAGTAGTCGAGCGGGGGGGCTCACCGGGGAGCTGTTTTTT.

The chain joins TRBV5-1 to TRBJ1-6; 7 bases line up with TRBD1. Germline values: CDR1 SGHRS, CDR2 YFSETQ. The junction had 5 bases not matched to a gene; V was cut back by 4 bases and J by 7 bases. The length of the CDR3 is 14 residues. CDR3 sequence reads: CASSPDRTNSPLHF. The CDR3 DNA reads as TGCGCCAGCAGCCCGGACAGGACCAATTCACCCCTCCACTTT.

The rearrangement joins TRBV6-5 to TRBJ2-5, with D perhaps TRBD2 (5 bases). Trimming took 0 bases from V and 6 from J, leaving 8 bases between them. The CDR3 runs to 13 residues. Germline V lookup: CDR1 MNHEY, CDR2 SVGAGI. In DNA, the CDR3 is TGTGCCAGCAGTTACTCGAGAGGGAAGACCCAGTACTTC. This encodes CASSYSRGKTQYF.

This rearrangement joins TRBV19 to TRBJ1-1; possibly TRBD1 for D (5 bases). Germline loops: CDR1 LNHDA, CDR2 SQIVND (reference sequence). The CDR3 length is 15 residues. V lost 7 bases and J 5 bases, leaving 20 bases between the germline ends. The CDR3 DNA follows: TGTGCCAGTACGCCGGGGGTTTATCTGGGGACTGAAGCTTTCTTT. Protein: CASTPGVYLGTEAFF.

The chain combines TRBV19 with TRBJ2-3, with TRBD2 identical over 7 bases. J gave up 3 bases and V 7 bases, and 10 bases lay outside the gene matches. CDR3 size: 15 residues. Germline lookup yields CDR1 LNHDA and CDR2 SQIVND (reference sequence). CDR3 bases: TGTGCCAGTAAACTAAGCGGGGCATCAACAGATACGCAGTATTTT. It yields the protein CASKLSGASTDTQYF.

This chain connects TRBV29-1 to TRBJ2-7; 10 bases are shared with TRBD2. This CDR3 has 13 residues. Losses at the gene ends were 8 bases for V and 2 bases for J; bases not matched to a gene: 6. CDR1 SQVTM and CDR2 ANQGSEA come from the germline V gene. The CDR3 DNA is TGCAGCACGGGGACTAGCGTCGCCTACGAGCAGTACTTC. Translated, it gives CSTGTSVAYEQYF.

This chain joins TRBV14 and TRBJ2-3; D possibly corresponds to TRBD2 (7 bases). CDR1 is SGHDN, CDR2 FVKESK, per germline. The CDR3 spans 17 residues. V was clipped by 1 base and J by 5 bases, with 19 bases between them. CDR3: CASSQVGGASSRDTQYF. The CDR3 bases are TGTGCCAGCAGCCAAGTGGGGGGGGCTAGTTCACGAGATACGCAGTATTTT.

This sequence joins TRBV28 and TRBJ1-2; no firm D call. The CDR3 loop spans 13 amino acids. Per the germline V gene, CDR1 is MDHEN and CDR2 is SYDVKM. The V and J ends lost 4 bases and 4 bases respectively, with 10 bases between them. CDR3 amino acids: CASSSEQIYGYTF. The CDR3 DNA reads TGTGCCAGCAGTTCAGAACAGATCTATGGCTACACCTTC.